This T cell receptor beta chain was obtained from a study of T cell responses to AZD1222 COVID-19 vaccine. Study findings and constraints: Donors skewed white British and female; clonal diversity was possibly underestimated. The study found Spike-specific TCR breadth and depth rose after two AZD1222 doses. At baseline, seropositivity was found in only six or seven AZD1222 recipients.

The germline V gene encodes CDR1 SGHRS and CDR2 YFSETQ. V gave up 1 base and J gave up 3 bases, with 22 bases separating them. The CDR3 loop spans 18 amino acids. The repertoire was sequenced with immunoSEQ multiplex PCR; TCRdb's copy has only in-frame clones and lacks some. The data show almost 70,000 clones, roughly 80% seen once. Combined were second doses at about 4 or about 12 weeks. On this clone: The antigen remains undetermined.

The receptor was isolated from an adult who received the AZD1222 COVID-19 vaccine. The chain is built from TRBV5-1 and TRBJ1-1; maybe TRBD1 (6 bases). The source material was peripheral blood, sampled 28 days after the second AZD1222 dose. CDR3: CASSLFPLRGQADTEAFF. DNA for the CDR3: TGCGCCAGCAGCTTGTTTCCTCTTCGGGGGCAGGCTGACACTGAAGCTTTCTTT.